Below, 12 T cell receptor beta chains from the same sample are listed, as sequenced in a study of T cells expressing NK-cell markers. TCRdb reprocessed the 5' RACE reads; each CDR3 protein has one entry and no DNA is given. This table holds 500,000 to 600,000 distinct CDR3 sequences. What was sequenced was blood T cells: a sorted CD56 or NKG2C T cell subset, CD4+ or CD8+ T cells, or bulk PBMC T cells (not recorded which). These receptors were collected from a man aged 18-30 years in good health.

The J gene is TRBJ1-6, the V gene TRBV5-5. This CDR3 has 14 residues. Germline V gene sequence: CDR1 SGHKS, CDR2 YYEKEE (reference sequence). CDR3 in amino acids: CASSFQRDNSPLHF. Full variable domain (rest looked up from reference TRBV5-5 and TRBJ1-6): DAGVTQSPTHLIKTRGQQVTLRCSPISGHKSVSWYQQVLGQGPQFIFQYYEKEERGRGNFPDRFSARQFPNYSSELNVNALLLGDSALYLCASSFQRDNSPLHFGNGTRLTVT.

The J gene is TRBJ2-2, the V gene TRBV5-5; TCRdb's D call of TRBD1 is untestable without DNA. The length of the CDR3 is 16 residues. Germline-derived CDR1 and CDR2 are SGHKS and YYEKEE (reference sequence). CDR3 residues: CASSRGTQANTGELFF.

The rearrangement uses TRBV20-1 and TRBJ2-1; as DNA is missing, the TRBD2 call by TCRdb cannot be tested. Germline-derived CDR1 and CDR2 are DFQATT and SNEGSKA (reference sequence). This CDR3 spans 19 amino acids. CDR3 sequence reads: CSARDQNSGSRTSYNEQFF.

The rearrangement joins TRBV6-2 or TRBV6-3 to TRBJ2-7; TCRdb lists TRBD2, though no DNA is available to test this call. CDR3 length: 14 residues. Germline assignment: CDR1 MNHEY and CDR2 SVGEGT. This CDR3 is CASRDYSGVGEQYF.

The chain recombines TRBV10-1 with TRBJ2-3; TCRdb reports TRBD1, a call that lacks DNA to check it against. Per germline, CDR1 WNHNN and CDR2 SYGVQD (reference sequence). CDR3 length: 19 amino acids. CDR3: CASSGSDFRQDPFTDTQYF.

The CDR3 spells CASSLTGHADNEQFF. The chain recombines TRBV7-9 with TRBJ2-1. Germline V gene lookup returns CDR1 SEHNR and CDR2 FQNEAQ (reference sequence). CDR3 size: 15 residues.

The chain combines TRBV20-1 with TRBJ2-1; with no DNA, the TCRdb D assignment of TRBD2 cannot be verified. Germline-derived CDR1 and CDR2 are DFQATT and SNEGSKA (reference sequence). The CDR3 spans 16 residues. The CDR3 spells CSARGRGLAGDNEQFF.

CDR3 amino acids: CASSSGAEGQVAFF. The V call is TRBV5-1, the J call TRBJ1-1; TCRdb names TRBD1, which stays unverified in the absence of DNA. The CDR3 length is 14 residues. Germline-derived CDR1 and CDR2 are SGHRS and YFSETQ.

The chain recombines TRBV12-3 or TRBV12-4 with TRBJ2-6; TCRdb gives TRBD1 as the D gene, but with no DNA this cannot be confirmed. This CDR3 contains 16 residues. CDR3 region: CASSSDRLSGANVLTF.

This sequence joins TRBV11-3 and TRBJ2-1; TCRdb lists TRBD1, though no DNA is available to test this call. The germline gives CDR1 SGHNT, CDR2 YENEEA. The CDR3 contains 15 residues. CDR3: CASSLGRGRLNEQFF. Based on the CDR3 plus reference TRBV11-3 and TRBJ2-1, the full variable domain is EAGVVQSPRYKIIEKKQPVAFWCNPISGHNTLYWYLQNLGQGPELLIRYENEEAVDDSQLPKDRFSAERLKGVDSTLKIQPAELGDSAVYLCASSLGRGRLNEQFFGPGTRLTVL.

The CDR3 loop is CASSVGGETEAFF. V gene TRBV6-4 combines with J gene TRBJ1-1. CDR1 is MRHNA and CDR2 is SNTAGT in the germline V gene. CDR3 length: 13 amino acids.

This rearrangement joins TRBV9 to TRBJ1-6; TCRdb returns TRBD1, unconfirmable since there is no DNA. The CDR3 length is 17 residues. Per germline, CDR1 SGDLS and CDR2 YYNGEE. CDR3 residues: CASSALRDNRDNSPLHF.